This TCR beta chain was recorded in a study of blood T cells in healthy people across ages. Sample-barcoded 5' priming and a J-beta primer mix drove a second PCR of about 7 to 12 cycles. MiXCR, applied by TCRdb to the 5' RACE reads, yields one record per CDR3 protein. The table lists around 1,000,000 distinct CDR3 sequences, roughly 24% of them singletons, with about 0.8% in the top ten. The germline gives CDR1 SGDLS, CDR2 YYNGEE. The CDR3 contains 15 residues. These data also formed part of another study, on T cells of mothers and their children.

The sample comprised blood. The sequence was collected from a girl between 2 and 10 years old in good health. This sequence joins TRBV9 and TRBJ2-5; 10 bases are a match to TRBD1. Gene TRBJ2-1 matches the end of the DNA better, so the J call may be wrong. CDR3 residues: CASNPPGQGRDEQFF. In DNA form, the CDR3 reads TGTGCCAGCAACCCTCCGGGACAGGGGCGCGATGAGCAGTTCTTC.